These 12 T cell receptor beta chains were all obtained from the same sample, sequenced in a study of T cells expressing NK-cell markers. TCRdb processed the 5' RACE reads again and assigns one entry to each CDR3 protein, with no DNA. Its clone listing holds about 260,000 distinct CDR3 sequences. Sequencing was performed on blood T cells: a sorted CD56 or NKG2C T cell subset, CD4+ or CD8+ T cells, or bulk PBMC T cells (not recorded which). The receptors derive from a woman between 18 and 75 years old in good health.

The CDR3: CASGMVPLQPQHF. The chain recombines TRBV12-3 or TRBV12-4 with TRBJ1-5; TCRdb's assignment of TRBD1 cannot be checked, as there is no DNA. The CDR3 is 13 residues long.

This chain joins TRBV11-2 and TRBJ1-4; the D call from TCRdb, TRBD1, cannot be confirmed without DNA. The germline V gene encodes CDR1 SGHAT and CDR2 FQNNGV. The CDR3 is 16 residues long. CDR3 protein: CASSLAGAARNEKLFF.

The chain recombines TRBV24-1 with TRBJ1-5. The germline gives CDR1 KGHDR, CDR2 SFDVKD. The CDR3 covers 13 residues. CDR3 loop: CATSDLGNQPQHF.

This chain connects TRBV20-1 to TRBJ2-3; the TCRdb D gene call, TRBD1, has no DNA to confirm it. Germline values: CDR1 DFQATT, CDR2 SNEGSKA (reference sequence). There are 13 residues in the CDR3. This CDR3 is CSAREGVTDTQYF.

This chain links TRBV14 with TRBJ1-6; the TCRdb D gene call, TRBD1, has no DNA to confirm it. Germline CDR1 and CDR2: SGHDN and FVKESK. CDR3 size: 14 residues. CDR3 protein: CASSHPGYNSPLHF.

The V gene is TRBV11-2, the J gene TRBJ2-1; TCRdb proposes TRBD1, but this gene call is untestable without DNA. The length of the CDR3 is 14 residues. Germline V gene lookup returns CDR1 SGHAT and CDR2 FQNNGV. The CDR3 sequence: CASSRGPPGVEQFF.

V is TRBV12-3 or TRBV12-4 and J is TRBJ1-5. There are 14 residues in the CDR3. CDR3 in amino acids: CASSFADSNQPQHF.

The V gene is TRBV20-1, the J gene TRBJ1-1. The CDR3 contains 12 residues. Looked up from germline, CDR1 is DFQATT and CDR2 is SNEGSKA (reference sequence). CDR3 in amino acids: CSARGPDLEAFF.

This chain uses TRBV4-2 with TRBJ2-5; the TCRdb call, TRBD2, lacks DNA for checking. The CDR3 contains 16 residues. Germline V gives CDR1 LGHNA, CDR2 YNFKEQ. The CDR3 loop reads CASSQVSSGRAKTQYF.

This chain uses TRBV6-2 or TRBV6-3 with TRBJ2-6; there is no DNA to check the TCRdb D call of TRBD1. The CDR3 covers 17 residues. Germline values: CDR1 MNHEY, CDR2 SVGEGT. CDR3 protein: CASRPLLSVTGANVLTF.

This rearrangement joins TRBV12-3 or TRBV12-4 to TRBJ2-3; TCRdb calls TRBD2, which cannot be checked without DNA. The CDR3 spans 15 residues. The CDR3: CASSLGSGRSDTQYF.

The V and J genes are TRBV20-1 and TRBJ2-2; TCRdb reports TRBD2, a call that lacks DNA to check it against. The CDR3 extends over 15 amino acids. Germline lookup yields CDR1 DFQATT and CDR2 SNEGSKA (reference sequence). CDR3 protein: CSARPRGGRVGELFF.